These 3 T cell receptor beta chains share one sample of origin, sequenced in a study of blood T cell repertoires in COVID-19. This table comes from immunoSEQ multiplex PCR, and its TCRdb copy is limited to in-frame clones, with some not included. The sample gives some 220,000 clones, about 80% of which show up once; approximately 3% is in the top ten. Sequencing was carried out using peripheral blood. The receptors were sampled from a woman in her twenties or thirties who had recovered from COVID-19.

The J gene is TRBJ1-1, the V gene TRBV7-3; the D gene is possibly TRBD1 (5 bases). Germline-derived CDR1 and CDR2 are SGHTA and FQGTGA. V lost 2 bases, J lost 1 base, and 17 bases lay in between. There are 17 residues in the CDR3. The CDR3 spells CASSLWGTTSKNTEAFF. The CDR3 DNA sequence: TGTGCCAGCAGCTTATGGGGCACGACTTCGAAGAACACTGAAGCTTTCTTT.

V usage is TRBV5-1 and J usage is TRBJ2-1; 9 nucleotides match TRBD2. V lost 0 bases to trimming and J lost 6 bases; unmatched junction nucleotides: 1. Germline V gives CDR1 SGHRS, CDR2 YFSETQ. This CDR3 has 14 residues. This CDR3 reads CASSLGLAVNEQFF. CDR3 coding DNA: TGCGCCAGCAGCTTGGGACTAGCGGTCAATGAGCAGTTCTTC. The complete variable domain, with remaining parts taken from reference TRBV5-1 and TRBJ2-1, reads KAGVTQTPRYLIKTRGQQVTLSCSPISGHRSVSWYQQTPGQGLQFLFEYFSETQRNKGNFPGRFSGRQFSNSRSEMNVSTLELGDSALYLCASSLGLAVNEQFFGPGTRLTVL.

V usage is TRBV5-1 and J usage is TRBJ1-2, with 11 bases fitting TRBD1. V trimming: 4 bases; J trimming: 3 bases; junction bases outside the gene matches: 11. The CDR3 is 17 residues long. Germline CDR1 SGHRS, CDR2 YFSETQ. The CDR3 here is CASSISGQGAMDYGYTF. CDR3 coding DNA: TGCGCCAGCAGCATATCCGGACAGGGGGCAATGGACTATGGCTACACCTTC.